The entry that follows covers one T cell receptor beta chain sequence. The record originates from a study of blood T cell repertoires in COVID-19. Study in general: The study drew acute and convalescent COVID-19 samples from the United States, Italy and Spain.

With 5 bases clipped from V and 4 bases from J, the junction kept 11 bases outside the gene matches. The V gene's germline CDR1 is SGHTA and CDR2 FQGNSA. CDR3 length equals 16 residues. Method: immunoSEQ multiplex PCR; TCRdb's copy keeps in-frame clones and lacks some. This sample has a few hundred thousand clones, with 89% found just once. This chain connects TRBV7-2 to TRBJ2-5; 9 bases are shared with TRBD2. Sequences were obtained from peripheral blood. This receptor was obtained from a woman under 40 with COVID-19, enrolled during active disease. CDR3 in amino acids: CASSTIPFSGGETQYF. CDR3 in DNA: TGTGCCAGCAGCACCATCCCGTTTAGCGGGGGAGAGACCCAGTACTTC.